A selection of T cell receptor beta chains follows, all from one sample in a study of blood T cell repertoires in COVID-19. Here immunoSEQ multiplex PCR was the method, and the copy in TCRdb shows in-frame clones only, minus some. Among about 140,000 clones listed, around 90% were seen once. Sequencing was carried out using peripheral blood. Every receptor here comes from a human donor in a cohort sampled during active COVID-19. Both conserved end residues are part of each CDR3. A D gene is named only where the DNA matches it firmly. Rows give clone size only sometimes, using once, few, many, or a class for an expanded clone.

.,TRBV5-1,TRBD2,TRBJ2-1,TGCGCCAGCAGCTTGGCGCTAGCGGGGGGGAATGAGCAGTTCTTC,CASSLALAGGNEQFF
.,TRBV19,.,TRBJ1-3,TGTGCCAGTAGTATTTCGACAGGTCTCTCTGGAAACACCATATATTTT,CASSISTGLSGNTIYF
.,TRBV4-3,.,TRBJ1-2,TGCGCCAGCAGCCTCTCCACAGGAAGACCTAACTATGGCTACACCTTC,CASSLSTGRPNYGYTF
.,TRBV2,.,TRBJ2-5,TGTGCCAGCAGTGAAATGGGGCGGAACCAAGAGACCCAGTACTTC,CASSEMGRNQETQYF
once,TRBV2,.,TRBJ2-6,TGTGCCAGCAGTGAAGAGGGGATCTCTGGGGCCAACGTCCTGACTTTC,CASSEEGISGANVLTF
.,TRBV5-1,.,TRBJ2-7,TGCGCCAGCAGCTTGGATAACAGACCCTACGAGCAGTACTTC,CASSLDNRPYEQYF
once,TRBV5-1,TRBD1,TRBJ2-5,TGCGCCAGCAGCGTGCGGACAGGGTCGGCAGAGACCCAGTACTTC,CASSVRTGSAETQYF
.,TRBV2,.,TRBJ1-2,TGTGCCAGCAGTGTACCAGAGGCTGAGGTGGAAGGCTACACCTTC,CASSVPEAEVEGYTF
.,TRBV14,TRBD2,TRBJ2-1,TGTGCCAGCAGCCAAGATCGGCGGGGGGTCCACAATGAGCAGTTCTTC,CASSQDRRGVHNEQFF
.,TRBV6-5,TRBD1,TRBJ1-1,TGTGCCAGCAGTTCGACGACAGGGGGTGGCACTGAAGCTTTCTTT,CASSSTTGGGTEAFF
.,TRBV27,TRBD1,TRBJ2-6,TGTGCCAGCAGTTTACTCACAGGGGGCGCAGCTGGGGCCAACGTCCTGACTTTC,CASSLLTGGAAGANVLTF
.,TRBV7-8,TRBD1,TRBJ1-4,TGTGCCAGCAGCGCCAGAAGATCGGACAGGGCCGGTGAAAAACTGTTTTTT,CASSARRSDRAGEKLFF
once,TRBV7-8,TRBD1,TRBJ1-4,TGTGCCAGCAGCCGATGGGACAGGGGGGCGAATGAAAAACTGTTTTTT,CASSRWDRGANEKLFF
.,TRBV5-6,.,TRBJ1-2,TGTGCCAGCAGCTCAACAGTCTATGGCTACACCTTC,CASSSTVYGYTF
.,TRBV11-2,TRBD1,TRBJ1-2,TGTGCCAGCAGCCGCTGGGGACCTCTAACAGGGGGTACGAGGGATGGCTACACCTTC,CASSRWGPLTGGTRDGYTF
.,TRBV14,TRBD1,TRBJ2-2,TGTGCCAGCAGTCCCCGGGACAGGGTCGACACCGGGGAGCTGTTTTTT,CASSPRDRVDTGELFF
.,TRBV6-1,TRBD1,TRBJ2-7,TGTGCCAGCAGTGAACCCGGGACAGGGTCCTACGAGCAGTACTTC,CASSEPGTGSYEQYF
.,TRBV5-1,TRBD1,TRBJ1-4,TGCGCCAGCAGCCTGGGACAGGGGAGTGAAAAACTGTTTTTT,CASSLGQGSEKLFF
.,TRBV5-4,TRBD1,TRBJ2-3,TGTGCCAGCAGCTTCCCCCGGGACAGAAGCACAGATACGCAGTATTTT,CASSFPRDRSTDTQYF
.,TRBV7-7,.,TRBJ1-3,TGTGCCAGCAGCAAAGGACAGAGGTCCACCATATATTTT,CASSKGQRSTIYF
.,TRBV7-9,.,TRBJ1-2,TGTGCCAGCAGCGTTAAGGGGTGGGGGGACTATGGCTACACCTTC,CASSVKGWGDYGYTF
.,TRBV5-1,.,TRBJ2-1,TGCGCCAGCACCCTAGACTCCTACAATGAGCAGTTCTTC,CASTLDSYNEQFF
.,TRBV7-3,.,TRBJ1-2,TGTGCCAGCAGCTTAAGTCGCAGGGAAAGAGATGGCTACACCTTC,CASSLSRRERDGYTF
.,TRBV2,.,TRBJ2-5,TGTGCCAGCAACGCGGGCCTCCAAGAGACCCAGTACTTC,CASNAGLQETQYF
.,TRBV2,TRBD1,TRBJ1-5,TGTGCCAGCAGTGCGGGACAGGGAAAATTTCAGCCCCAGCATTTT,CASSAGQGKFQPQHF
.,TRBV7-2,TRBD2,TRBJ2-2,TGTGCCAGCAGCTTAGTGGTGGCGGGGGGGTACACCGGGGAGCTGTTTTTT,CASSLVVAGGYTGELFF
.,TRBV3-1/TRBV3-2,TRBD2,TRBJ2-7,TGTGCCAGCAGCCCCGGACTAGCGGGGGGGCGGGGGTACGAGCAGTACTTC,CASSPGLAGGRGYEQYF
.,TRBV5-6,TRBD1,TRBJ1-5,TGTGCCAGCAGCTTGGGTGGACAGGGGGATCAGCCCCAGCATTTT,CASSLGGQGDQPQHF
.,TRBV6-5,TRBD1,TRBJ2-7,TGTGCCACAAGGACAGGGGGGTCCTACGAGCAGTACTTC,CATRTGGSYEQYF
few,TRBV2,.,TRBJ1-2,TGTGCCAGCAGTGAAAACGAGGGAGGCTACACCTTC,CASSENEGGYTF
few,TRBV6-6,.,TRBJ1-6,TGTGCCAGCAGTTACGGGGGGTTGAATTCACCCCTCCACTTT,CASSYGGLNSPLHF
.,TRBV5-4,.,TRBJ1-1,TGTGCCAGCAGCTTGGTGTCAGGAATGTACACTGAAGCTTTCTTT,CASSLVSGMYTEAFF
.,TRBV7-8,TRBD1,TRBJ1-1,TGTGCCAGCAGCCCGGACAGGGGCGGGGGTCGCACTGAAGCTTTCTTT,CASSPDRGGGRTEAFF
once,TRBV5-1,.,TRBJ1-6,TGCGCCAGCAGCTTGGCCTGGGGCAGAAATTCACCCCTCCACTTT,CASSLAWGRNSPLHF
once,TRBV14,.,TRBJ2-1,TGTGCCAGCAGCAAACAAACAGGGTCCTACAATGAGCAGTTCTTC,CASSKQTGSYNEQFF
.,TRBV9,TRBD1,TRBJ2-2,TGTGCCAGCAGCCCGACAGGGGATTACACCGGGGAGCTGTTTTTT,CASSPTGDYTGELFF
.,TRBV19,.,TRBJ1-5,TGTGCCAGTAGTATCCTCCAGGGTTTCAATCAGCCCCAGCATTTT,CASSILQGFNQPQHF
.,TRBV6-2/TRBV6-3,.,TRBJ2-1,TGTGCCAGCAGTTACTCGGGGAGCTCCTACAATGAGCAGTTCTTC,CASSYSGSSYNEQFF
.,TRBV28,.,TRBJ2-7,TGTGCCAGCAGTTCACCACCAGGTGGGGGGGCCAAGCAGTACTTC,CASSSPPGGGAKQYF
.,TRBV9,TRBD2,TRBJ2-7,TGTGCCAGCAGCGTAGGAGGTAGCGGGGGCTACGAGCAGTACTTC,CASSVGGSGGYEQYF
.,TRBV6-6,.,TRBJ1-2,TGTGCCAGCAGTTACTCGGGTTTGAGGCGAGGCTACACCTTC,CASSYSGLRRGYTF
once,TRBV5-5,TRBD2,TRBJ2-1,TGCGCCAGCAGCTTCACCGGGGGGCGGGGGGGCCTCAATGAGCAGTTCTTC,CASSFTGGRGGLNEQFF
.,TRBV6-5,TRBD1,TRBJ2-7,TGTGCCAGCAGTAGAGGGACAGTAGACTTCTACGAGCAGTACTTC,CASSRGTVDFYEQYF
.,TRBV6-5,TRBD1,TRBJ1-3,TGTGCCAGCAGGCCGGGGACAGGGGGAAACACCATATATTTT,CASRPGTGGNTIYF
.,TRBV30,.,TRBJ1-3,TGTGCCTGGAGTACGACAGGAGGAAACACCATATATTTT,CAWSTTGGNTIYF
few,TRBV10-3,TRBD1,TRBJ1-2,TGTGCCATCCGGGGGGACAGGGGGCGTCTGGACTATGGCTACACCTTC,CAIRGDRGRLDYGYTF
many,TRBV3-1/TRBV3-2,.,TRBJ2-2,TGTGCCAGCAGCCAAGATCCCAGGGCCACCGGGGAGCTGTTTTTT,CASSQDPRATGELFF
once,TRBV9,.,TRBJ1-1,TGTGCCAGCAGCGAAGACAGGTTACCGGCTTTCTTT,CASSEDRLPAFF
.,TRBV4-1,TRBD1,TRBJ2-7,TGCGCCAGCAGCCAACTGGGGACAGGGCAGGACGAGCAGTACTTC,CASSQLGTGQDEQYF
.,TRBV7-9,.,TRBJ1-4,TGTGCCAGCAGCTTAGCCTCTGGGGCCTATAATGAAAAACTGTTTTTT,CASSLASGAYNEKLFF
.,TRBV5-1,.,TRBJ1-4,TGCGCCAGCAGCTTGACACCAACTGGAGGTGAAAAACTGTTTTTT,CASSLTPTGGEKLFF
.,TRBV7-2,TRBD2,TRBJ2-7,TGTGCCAGCAGCTCAATTGAAGCGGGGGAGGGTTCCTACGAGCAGTACTTC,CASSSIEAGEGSYEQYF
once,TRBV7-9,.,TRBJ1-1,TGTGCCAGCAGCTTCGTGGCGAACACTGAAGCTTTCTTT,CASSFVANTEAFF
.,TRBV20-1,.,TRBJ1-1,TGCAGTGCTAGTCACCTACAAGCTTTCTTT,CSASHLQAFF
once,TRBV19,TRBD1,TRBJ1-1,TGTGCCAGTAGCCAGCGGACAGGGGAGTCGAACACTGAAGCTTTCTTT,CASSQRTGESNTEAFF
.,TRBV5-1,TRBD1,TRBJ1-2,TGCGCCAGCAGCTACGGTCCGGGACAGGGGTTTTATGGCTACACCTTC,CASSYGPGQGFYGYTF
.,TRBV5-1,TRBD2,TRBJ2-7,TGCGCCAGCAGCTTTTCCGGGGGGGCTTCCTACGAGCAGTACTTC,CASSFSGGASYEQYF